These T cell receptor beta chains were read from a single sample in a study of OX40 agonist ivuxolimab in advanced cancers. Profiled with immunoSEQ multiplex PCR; TCRdb holds only in-frame clones, not every one. The data show 40,000 to 45,000 clones, approximately 90% seen once. The source material was CD4+ or CD8+ T cells sorted from blood, sampled in a trial of the OX40 agonist ivuxolimab. These receptors came from an adult with an advanced solid tumor such as melanoma, head and neck, liver or kidney cancer. The CDR3 runs from the conserved cysteine through the conserved F or W. D genes are given only for firm matches. Not all rows give a size; the values are once, few, many and, for expanded clones, a class.

cdr3_aa | cdr3_nt | clone_size | d_call | j_call | v_call
CASSRGANTEAFF | TGTGCTAGCAGCCGGGGGGCGAACACTGAAGCTTTCTTT | . | . | TRBJ1-1 | TRBV7-7
CASSPRDRGAEKLFF | TGTGCCAGCAGCCCCCGGGACAGGGGGGCTGAAAAACTGTTTTTT | . | TRBD1 | TRBJ1-4 | TRBV6-1
CASILRGGAGGYTF | TGTGCCAGTATCCTAAGAGGGGGCGCGGGTGGCTACACCTTC | . | TRBD1 | TRBJ1-2 | TRBV19
CASSLRAGLAGFYEQYF | TGTGCCAGCTCACTAAGGGCAGGACTAGCGGGATTCTACGAGCAGTACTTC | . | TRBD2 | TRBJ2-7 | TRBV18
CASSLMAGLQETQYF | TGTGCCAGCAGCTTAATGGCGGGGCTTCAAGAGACCCAGTACTTC | few | . | TRBJ2-5 | TRBV7-3
CASSYSGTGANVLTF | TGTGCCAGCAGTTACTCTGGGACTGGGGCCAACGTCCTGACTTTC | . | . | TRBJ2-6 | TRBV6-6
CASSQDGRTVYSYEQYF | TGCGCCAGCAGCCAAGATGGACGGACAGTTTACTCCTACGAGCAGTACTTC | . | . | TRBJ2-7 | TRBV4-1
CASSQQGVSNSPLHF | TGCGCCAGCAGCCAACAGGGTGTGAGCAATTCACCCCTCCACTTT | . | . | TRBJ1-6 | TRBV5-1
CASSRAGITDTQYF | TGTGCCAGCAGCCGGGCGGGAATCACAGATACGCAGTATTTT | . | . | TRBJ2-3 | TRBV7-3
CASAIGQAKSEQFF | TGTGCCAGCGCAATCGGACAGGCCAAATCCGAGCAGTTCTTC | . | TRBD1 | TRBJ2-1 | TRBV7-2
CASSPLWTGPREQYF | TGCGCCAGCAGCCCCCTCTGGACAGGGCCTCGCGAGCAGTACTTC | . | TRBD1 | TRBJ2-7 | TRBV5-1
CSARGGETQYF | TGCAGTGCTAGAGGGGGGGAGACCCAGTACTTC | . | . | TRBJ2-5 | TRBV20-1
CASRLGQGNQPQHF | TGTGCCAGCAGACTGGGACAGGGTAATCAGCCCCAGCATTTT | . | TRBD1 | TRBJ1-5 | TRBV27
CASSRVGVNTEAFF | TGTGCCAGCAGCAGGGTCGGGGTGAACACTGAAGCTTTCTTT | . | . | TRBJ1-1 | TRBV5-4
CASSLPTGGREQFF | TGTGCCAGCAGTTTACCCACAGGGGGCAGGGAGCAGTTCTTC | . | TRBD1 | TRBJ2-1 | TRBV28
CSALVRETQYF | TGCAGTGCTCTGGTGCGAGAGACCCAGTACTTC | . | . | TRBJ2-5 | TRBV20-1
CASSLAGTGGIYGYTF | TGTGCCAGCAGCTTAGCTGGGACAGGGGGCATCTATGGCTACACCTTC | . | TRBD1 | TRBJ1-2 | TRBV7-8
CASSRDRVETGELFF | TGTGCCAGCAGTCGGGACAGGGTGGAGACCGGGGAGCTGTTTTTT | once | TRBD1 | TRBJ2-2 | TRBV7-3
CASSYRQGAYEQYF | TGTGCCAGCAGTTACCGCCAGGGGGCCTACGAGCAGTACTTC | . | TRBD1 | TRBJ2-7 | TRBV6-6
CASGEGSGTQYF | TGTGCTAGCGGGGAGGGGTCAGGGACCCAGTACTTC | few | TRBD2 | TRBJ2-5 | TRBV7-7
CASSIGAEETQYF | TGTGCCAGCAGCATCGGGGCAGAGGAGACCCAGTACTTC | . | . | TRBJ2-5 | TRBV2